Listed below are T cell receptor beta chains from one sample, sequenced in a study of blood T cell repertoires in COVID-19. Profiled with immunoSEQ multiplex PCR; TCRdb holds only in-frame clones, not every one. The table records hundreds of thousands of clones, around 84% of them present only once. Source material: PBMCs or T cells enriched from blood (not recorded which). The origin of the receptors is a woman between 40 and 55 years old who had recovered from COVID-19. CDR3s include the opening cysteine and the closing phenylalanine or tryptophan. The D gene is left open where the match is weak.

V	J	D	length	CDR3
TRBV18	TRBJ2-3	TRBD1	14	CASSPGTGTDTQYF
TRBV7-3	TRBJ2-3	-	12	CASSPAEGVQYF
TRBV7-9	TRBJ2-6	TRBD1	17	CASSRGQVDSGANVLTF
TRBV19	TRBJ1-3	-	16	CASRKETRRSGNTIYF
TRBV28	TRBJ1-5	TRBD1	15	CASTLRGRGIQPQHF
TRBV2	TRBJ2-7	-	12	CASSGWQNEQYF
TRBV7-9	TRBJ2-7	TRBD2	16	CASSLAGASGKGEQYF
TRBV9	TRBJ2-2	TRBD1	19	CASSVRTPGGQGIPGELFF
TRBV12-3/TRBV12-4	TRBJ2-3	-	13	CASSFLDRDTQYF
TRBV5-1	TRBJ2-1	TRBD1	16	CASSSVPGQINNEQFF
TRBV7-9	TRBJ2-1	TRBD1	18	CASSLGYLGTGTYNEQFF
TRBV2	TRBJ1-4	-	14	CASSEDQVNEKLFF
TRBV19	TRBJ2-5	TRBD2	20	CASSIIYRGGLAGGWETQYF
TRBV12-3/TRBV12-4	TRBJ2-7	-	11	CASSRDLEQYF
TRBV5-1	TRBJ2-2	-	15	CASSLARTNTGELFF
TRBV6-5	TRBJ1-2	-	11	CASSEGYGYTF
TRBV27	TRBJ1-1	TRBD1	15	CASRTGTGGFTEAFF
TRBV3-1/TRBV3-2	TRBJ2-1	-	11	CASSLLNEQFF
TRBV27	TRBJ1-2	-	12	CASRAGVGGYTF
TRBV10-3	TRBJ2-3	TRBD2	14	CASQGLAGTDTQYF
TRBV7-9	TRBJ1-6	-	12	CASSYTSSPLHF
TRBV28	TRBJ2-4	TRBD2	15	CASSSRTSGATNQYF
TRBV7-2	TRBJ2-7	-	13	CASSLGRSYEQYF
TRBV6-1	TRBJ1-2	TRBD1	15	CASSESRGQPWGYTF
TRBV6-5	TRBJ1-5	-	13	CASSLERGRPQHF
TRBV12-3/TRBV12-4	TRBJ1-2	-	13	CASSSQGSYGYTF
TRBV4-1	TRBJ2-7	-	18	CASSQDVMLGTRAYEQYF
TRBV10-3	TRBJ2-1	TRBD1	13	CAIRGQGGNEQFF
TRBV30	TRBJ2-3	-	13	CAWSVLGSGSQYF
TRBV29-1	TRBJ2-1	TRBD2	13	CSFSGSSYNEQFF
TRBV28	TRBJ2-1	TRBD2	14	CASSFLSGSGEQFF
TRBV2	TRBJ2-7	TRBD2	17	CASRDGTSGARSYEQYF
TRBV29-1	TRBJ2-1	-	14	CSARTGQLNNEQFF
TRBV13	TRBJ1-1	TRBD1	14	CASSQRTGGTEAFF
TRBV19	TRBJ2-2	TRBD1	14	CASSGTANTGELFF
TRBV11-2	TRBJ2-1	-	15	CASSLLGDYYNEQFF
TRBV11-2	TRBJ1-2	TRBD1	15	CASSSSQGARYGYTF
TRBV19	TRBJ1-5	TRBD1	16	CASSMQRGLVNQPQHF
TRBV3-1/TRBV3-2	TRBJ2-3	TRBD2	16	CATEGRLAESTDTQYF
TRBV5-1	TRBJ1-2	TRBD1	16	CASSFFTGQANYGYTF
TRBV5-1	TRBJ1-6	TRBD1	14	CASSFGQGNSPLHF
TRBV18	TRBJ2-3	TRBD1	15	CASSPLQGVTDTQYF
TRBV11-2	TRBJ2-1	TRBD1	13	CASSFGTGEEQFF
TRBV5-4	TRBJ2-1	-	12	CASSLRRNEQFF
TRBV7-2	TRBJ2-5	-	14	CASSFAGIQETQYF
TRBV5-6	TRBJ2-3	TRBD2	17	CASSGSVRREVTDTQYF
TRBV7-3	TRBJ2-1	-	14	CASSLGHGDNEQFF
TRBV5-6	TRBJ2-1	-	14	CATNTGGPHNEQFF
TRBV21-1	TRBJ1-1	-	18	CASSKVYAGQGRGTEAFF
TRBV3-1/TRBV3-2	TRBJ1-1	-	18	CASSQDVRGEQWNTEAFF
TRBV2	TRBJ2-5	-	13	CASSDSGRETQYF
TRBV10-3	TRBJ2-1	-	14	CAISAGGSYNEQFF
TRBV7-2	TRBJ2-1	-	12	CASSVLYNEQFF
TRBV19	TRBJ1-2	TRBD1	16	CASSPGQGTTNYGYTF
TRBV18	TRBJ1-5	-	15	CASSRARASNQPQHF
TRBV18	TRBJ1-2	-	15	CASSPLGMGDYGYTF
TRBV19	TRBJ2-1	TRBD2	15	CASSNLAGPFDEQFF
TRBV28	TRBJ1-2	-	12	CASSWANYGYTF
TRBV20-1	TRBJ2-7	TRBD1	11	CGSDREDEQYF